Reported below is one T cell receptor beta chain. Its antigen remains undetermined. No base-level quality is on record; no much larger clone is a single base apart. Collaborating institutions collected whole blood in K2EDTA tubes following their own protocols. For TCRbeta analysis, collaborators shipped samples as frozen whole blood, isolated PBMCs, or DNA extracted from either of those sample types. This record belongs to a study of blood T cell repertoires in COVID-19 (dated by TCRdb to the early 2020s). The study in broad terms: The collaborator samples originated in the United States, Italy and Spain and spanned the acute and convalescent phases of COVID-19. Where HLA class I and class II types were available, the types were taken from metadata supplied by the sample provider, not from assay-based typing. The repertoires were made available in a free public database intended to serve as a resource for research on the immune response to SARS-CoV-2. The material from the prospective study consisted of cDNA or gDNA derived from T cells, B-cell-depleted T cells, or PBMCs. Sample metadata almost always included a de-identified subject ID, COVID-19 status, age in years and sex. Subjects who had been exposed to COVID-19, were actively infected with it, or had recovered from it provided the deeply sampled blood TCRbeta repertoires that made up the dataset. The samples were drawn from the first 160 participants of the ongoing ImmuneRACE study and from 950 to 1,500 subjects provided by 6 global collaborators.

Overall study results and their limits: Clinical and demographic metadata were provided uncurated, with the amount varying by source and participant.

From the cysteine up to the phenylalanine, the CDR3 has a length of 14 residues. The kept DNA is CDR3 alone, 42 bases in frame from the first base. Sequences LGHDT (CDR1) and YNNKEL (CDR2) are obtained from the germline V gene (reference sequence). At the junction V is shortened by 4 bases and J by 7 bases; bases outside the gene matches: 5. TCRbeta CDR3 regions were amplified from genomic DNA using the immunoSEQ Assay, a bias-controlled multiplex PCR. The study's own analysis went as follows. Within the assay, amplification of reference gene primers was used to estimate how many nucleated cells each sample contained. Sequence reads were collapsed and filtered to measure the absolute abundance of every unique TCRbeta CDR3 rearrangement. For each sample, productive Simpson clonality was calculated by taking the square root of Simpson's diversity index across productive rearrangements. In TCRdb, the immuneACCESS table is reduced to in-frame sequences with V and J assigned. These tables do not hold every clone; where another copy was compared, an unresolved V gene accounts for under half, and the others remain unexplained. The DNA was the basis for D and trimming; V, J and clone size are from that table. The sample contains approximately 40,000 clones, roughly 89% of them found a single time. The top ten constitute less than 7% of the sample.

The sequencing input was peripheral blood. The V gene is TRBV3-1 (or the pseudogene TRBV3-2) and the J gene is TRBJ1-4; the junction holds 8 bases that match TRBD1. This clonotype originated in a human donor in a cohort sampled during active COVID-19. The DNA sequence reads TGTGCCAGCAGCCCCCAGGGGGCCGGTGAAAAACTGTTTTTT. This is translated as CASSPQGAGEKLFF.